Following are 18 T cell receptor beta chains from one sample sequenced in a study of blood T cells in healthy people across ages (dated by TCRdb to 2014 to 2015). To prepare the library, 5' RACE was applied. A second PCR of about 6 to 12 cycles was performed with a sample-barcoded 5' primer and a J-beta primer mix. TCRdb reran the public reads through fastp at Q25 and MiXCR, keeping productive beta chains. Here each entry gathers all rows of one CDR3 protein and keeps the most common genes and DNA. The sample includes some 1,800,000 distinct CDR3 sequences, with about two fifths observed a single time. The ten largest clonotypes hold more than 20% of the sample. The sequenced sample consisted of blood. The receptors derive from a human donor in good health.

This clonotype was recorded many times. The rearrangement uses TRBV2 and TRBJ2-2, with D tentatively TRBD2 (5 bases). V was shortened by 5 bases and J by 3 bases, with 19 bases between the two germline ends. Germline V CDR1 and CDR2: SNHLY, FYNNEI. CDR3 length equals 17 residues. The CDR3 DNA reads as TGTGCCAGCAGTTGGGCGCGAGGGAGAAGTCACACCGGGGAGCTGTTTTTT. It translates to CASSWARGRSHTGELFF.

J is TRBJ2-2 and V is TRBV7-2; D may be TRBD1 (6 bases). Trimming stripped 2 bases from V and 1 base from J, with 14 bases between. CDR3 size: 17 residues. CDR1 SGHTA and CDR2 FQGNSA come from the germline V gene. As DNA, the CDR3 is TGTGCCAGCAGCTTACCAACCCTGACAGGGAACACCGGGGAGCTGTTTTTT. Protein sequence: CASSLPTLTGNTGELFF. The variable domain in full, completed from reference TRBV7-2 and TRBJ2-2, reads GAGVSQSPSNKVTEKGKDVELRCDPISGHTALYWYRQSLGQGLEFLIYFQGNSAPDKSGLPSDRFSAERTGGSVSTLTIQRTQQEDSAVYLCASSLPTLTGNTGELFFGEGSRLTVL.

The CDR3 region is CASSLEVPNYEQFF. CDR3 bases: TGTGCCAGCAGCTTAGAGGTCCCGAACTATGAGCAGTTCTTC. The J gene is TRBJ2-1, the V gene TRBV11-3; no reliable D call. The V and J ends lost 0 bases and 8 bases respectively, with 11 bases between them. This CDR3 region has 14 residues. CDR1 is SGHNT, CDR2 YENEEA, per germline.

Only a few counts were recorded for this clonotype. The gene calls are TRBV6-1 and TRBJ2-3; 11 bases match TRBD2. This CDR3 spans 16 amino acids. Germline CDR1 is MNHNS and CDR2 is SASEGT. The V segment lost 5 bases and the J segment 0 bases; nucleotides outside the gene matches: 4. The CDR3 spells CASSTRTSGSTDTQYF. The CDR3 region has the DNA TGTGCCAGCAGTACGAGGACTAGCGGGAGCACAGATACGCAGTATTTT.

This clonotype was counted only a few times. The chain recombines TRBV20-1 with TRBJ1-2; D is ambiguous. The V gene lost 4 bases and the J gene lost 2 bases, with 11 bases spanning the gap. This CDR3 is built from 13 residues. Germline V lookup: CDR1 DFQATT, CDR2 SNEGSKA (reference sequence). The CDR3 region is CSATELGNYGYTF. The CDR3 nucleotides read TGCAGTGCTACCGAGCTAGGAAACTATGGCTACACCTTC.

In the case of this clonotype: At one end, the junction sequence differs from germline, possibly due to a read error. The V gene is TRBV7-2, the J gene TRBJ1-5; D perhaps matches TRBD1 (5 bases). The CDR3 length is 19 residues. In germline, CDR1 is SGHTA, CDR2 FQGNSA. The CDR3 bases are TGTGCCTGCAGCTTAGCGGGGGGTAGAGGGGCTTCATCAAATCAGCCCCAGCATTTT. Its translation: CACSLAGGRGASSNQPQHF.

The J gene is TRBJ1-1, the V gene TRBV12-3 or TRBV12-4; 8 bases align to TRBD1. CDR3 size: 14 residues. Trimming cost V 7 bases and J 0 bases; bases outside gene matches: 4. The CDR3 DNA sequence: TGTGCCAGCACCTACAGGGGGATGAACACTGAAGCTTTCTTT. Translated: CASTYRGMNTEAFF.

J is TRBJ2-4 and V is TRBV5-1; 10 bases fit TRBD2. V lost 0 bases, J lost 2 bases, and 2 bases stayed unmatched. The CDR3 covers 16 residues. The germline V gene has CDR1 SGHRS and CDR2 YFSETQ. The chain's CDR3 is CASSLEAGGPKNIQYF. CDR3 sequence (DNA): TGCGCCAGCAGCTTGGAAGCGGGGGGGCCCAAAAACATTCAGTACTTC.

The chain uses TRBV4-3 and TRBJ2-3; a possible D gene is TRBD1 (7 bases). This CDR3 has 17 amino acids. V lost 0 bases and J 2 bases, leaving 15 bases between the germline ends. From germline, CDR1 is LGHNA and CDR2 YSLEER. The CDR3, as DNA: TGCGCCAGCAGCCAAGAAGGGGGCGGGACCGACACAGATACGCAGTATTTT. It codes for CASSQEGGGTDTDTQYF.

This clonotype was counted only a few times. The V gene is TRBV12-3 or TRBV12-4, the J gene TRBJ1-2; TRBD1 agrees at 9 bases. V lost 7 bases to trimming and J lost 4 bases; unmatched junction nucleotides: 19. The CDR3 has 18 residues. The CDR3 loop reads CASTTQMRTGGRGYGYTF. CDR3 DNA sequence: TGTGCCAGCACCACCCAGATGCGAACAGGGGGCCGCGGCTATGGCTACACCTTC.

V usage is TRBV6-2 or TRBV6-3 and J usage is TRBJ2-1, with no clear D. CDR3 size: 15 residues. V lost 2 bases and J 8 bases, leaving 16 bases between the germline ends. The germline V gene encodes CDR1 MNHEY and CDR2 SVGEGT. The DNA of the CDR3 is TGTGCCAGCAGTTACGGGCCCATCGAGCTCGATGAGCAGTTCTTC. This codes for CASSYGPIELDEQFF.

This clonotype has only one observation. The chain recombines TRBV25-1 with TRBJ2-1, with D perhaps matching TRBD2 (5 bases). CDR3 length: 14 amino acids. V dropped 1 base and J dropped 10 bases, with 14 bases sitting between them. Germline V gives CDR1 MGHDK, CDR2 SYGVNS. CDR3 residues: CASSESGLRNEQFF. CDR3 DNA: TGTGCCAGCAGTGAATCGGGGTTAAGGAACGAGCAGTTCTTC.

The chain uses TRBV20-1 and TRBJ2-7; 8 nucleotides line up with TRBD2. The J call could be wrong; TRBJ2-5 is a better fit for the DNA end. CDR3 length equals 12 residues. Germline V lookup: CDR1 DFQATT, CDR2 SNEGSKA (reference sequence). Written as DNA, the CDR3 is TGCAGTGCCGGGGGGGCGGGGGAGACCCAGTACTTC. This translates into CSAGGAGETQYF.

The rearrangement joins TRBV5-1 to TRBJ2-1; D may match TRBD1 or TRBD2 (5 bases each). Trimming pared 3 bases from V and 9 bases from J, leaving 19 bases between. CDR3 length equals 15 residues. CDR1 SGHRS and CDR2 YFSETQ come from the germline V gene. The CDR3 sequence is CASSSGDGDQGEQFF. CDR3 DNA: TGCGCCAGCAGCTCGGGTGACGGGGATCAGGGTGAGCAGTTCTTC.

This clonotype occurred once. The CDR3 DNA is TGTGCCAGCAGCTCCGCCTGGGCGGGGGGGCAAGAGACCCAGTACTTC. Translated, it gives CASSSAWAGGQETQYF. The V call is TRBV7-9, the J call TRBJ2-5; 9 bases line up with TRBD2. With V trimmed by 4 bases and J by 2 bases, 8 bases remained unmatched. CDR1 and CDR2 from the germline V gene are SEHNR and FQNEAQ (reference sequence). The CDR3 has 16 residues.

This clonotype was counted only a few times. CDR3 nucleotide sequence: TGTGCCAGCAGTTACGCCTCAGGGGGGACCACCTTC. Translated: CASSYASGGTTF. J is TRBJ1-2 and V is TRBV6-5; 7 bases align to TRBD1. Looked up from germline, CDR1 is MNHEY and CDR2 is SVGAGI. V shed 2 bases and J 13 bases; nucleotides not matched to a gene: 7. The CDR3 length is 12 residues.

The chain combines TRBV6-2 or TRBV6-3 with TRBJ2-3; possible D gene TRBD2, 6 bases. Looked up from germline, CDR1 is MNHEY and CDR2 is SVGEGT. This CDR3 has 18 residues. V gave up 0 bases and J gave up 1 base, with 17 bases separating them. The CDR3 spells CASSYSSGHSPRTDTQYF. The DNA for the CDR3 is TGTGCCAGCAGTTACTCGAGCGGGCATTCTCCACGCACAGATACGCAGTATTTT.

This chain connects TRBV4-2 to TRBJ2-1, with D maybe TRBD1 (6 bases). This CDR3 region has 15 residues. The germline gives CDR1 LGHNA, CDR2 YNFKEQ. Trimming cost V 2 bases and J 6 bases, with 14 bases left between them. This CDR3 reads CASSQRAGVGNEQFF. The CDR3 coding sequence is TGTGCCAGCAGCCAACGCGCAGGGGTTGGCAATGAGCAGTTCTTC.